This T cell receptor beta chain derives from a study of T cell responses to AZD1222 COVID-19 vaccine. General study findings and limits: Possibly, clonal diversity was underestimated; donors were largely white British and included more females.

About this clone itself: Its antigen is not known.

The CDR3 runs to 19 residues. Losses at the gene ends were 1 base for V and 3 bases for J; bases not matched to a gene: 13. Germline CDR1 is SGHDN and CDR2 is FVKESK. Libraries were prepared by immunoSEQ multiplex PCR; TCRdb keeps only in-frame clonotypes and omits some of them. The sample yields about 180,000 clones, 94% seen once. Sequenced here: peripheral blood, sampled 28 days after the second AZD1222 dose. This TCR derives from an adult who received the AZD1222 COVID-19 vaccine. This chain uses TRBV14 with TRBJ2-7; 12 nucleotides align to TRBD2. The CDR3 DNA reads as TGTGCCAGCAGCCAAGTCCAAAAACTAGCGGGAGGTTTTCTCTACGAGCAGTACTTC. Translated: CASSQVQKLAGGFLYEQYF.